This T cell receptor beta chain was identified in a study of cytomegalovirus exposure and HLA in healthy donors. The wider study: Across almost 400 genotyped donors, around 80% landed in the Caucasian-associated ancestry cluster. Findings and limits, study-wide: TCR beta chain V- and J-gene trimming was linked, in a later analysis, to a missense variant in DCLRE1C. TCR beta sequences numbering around 15,000 were associated with HLA alleles at 0.05 false discovery rate in a later analysis.

To note about this clone: The antigen is undetermined.

V lost 4 bases, J lost 0 bases, and 12 bases lay in between. Germline lookup yields CDR1 PRHDT and CDR2 FYEKMQ (reference sequence). The CDR3 contains 15 residues. The PCR had 60 Vbeta and 13 Jbeta primers. Some clones are missing from TCRdb's copy, which holds only in-frame ones; the method was immunoSEQ multiplex PCR. This sample has some 170,000 clones, with 82% found just once. Sequenced material: PBMCs. The receptor was derived from a man aged 50-59 years in good health and CMV-seropositive. This chain joins TRBV13 and TRBJ1-2, with D perhaps matching TRBD1 (5 bases). CDR3 loop: CASSSYWTPNYGYTF. CDR3 coding DNA: TGTGCCAGCAGCTCCTACTGGACACCTAACTATGGCTACACCTTC.